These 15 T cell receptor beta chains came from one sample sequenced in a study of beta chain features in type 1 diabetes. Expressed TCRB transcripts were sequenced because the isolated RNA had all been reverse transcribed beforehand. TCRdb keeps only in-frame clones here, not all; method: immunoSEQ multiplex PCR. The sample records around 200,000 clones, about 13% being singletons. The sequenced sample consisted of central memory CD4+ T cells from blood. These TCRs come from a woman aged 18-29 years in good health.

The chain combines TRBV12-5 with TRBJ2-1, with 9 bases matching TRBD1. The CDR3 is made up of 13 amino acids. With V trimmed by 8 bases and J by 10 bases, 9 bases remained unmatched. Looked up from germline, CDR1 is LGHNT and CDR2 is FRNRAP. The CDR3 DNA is TGTGCTAGTTCCCGGGACAGGGTGGGGGAGCAGTTCTTC. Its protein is CASSRDRVGEQFF.

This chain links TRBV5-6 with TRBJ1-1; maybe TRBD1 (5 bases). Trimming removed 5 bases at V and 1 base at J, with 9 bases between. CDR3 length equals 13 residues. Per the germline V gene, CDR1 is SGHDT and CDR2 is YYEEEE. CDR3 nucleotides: TGTGCCAGCAGGAGGACACAGAACACTGAAGCTTTCTTT. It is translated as CASRRTQNTEAFF.

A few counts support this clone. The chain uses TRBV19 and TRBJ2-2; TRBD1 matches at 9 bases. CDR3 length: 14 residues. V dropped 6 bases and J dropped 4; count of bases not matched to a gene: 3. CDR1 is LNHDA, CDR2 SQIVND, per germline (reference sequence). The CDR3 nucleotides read TGTGCCAGTAGGGGGACAGGGATCACCGGGGAGCTGTTTTTT. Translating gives CASRGTGITGELFF.

For the CDR3, the DNA is TGTGCCAGCAGCTTATTTCAGGGGGCTGACTACGAGCAGTACTTC. Residues: CASSLFQGADYEQYF. The chain has TRBV7-9 and TRBJ2-7, with 8 bases aligning to TRBD1. Germline CDR1 and CDR2: SEHNR and FQNEAQ (reference sequence). The trim removed 2 bases at V and 3 bases at J, leaving 6 bases unmatched. The CDR3 consists of 15 residues. The full variable domain, rest sourced from reference TRBV7-9 and TRBJ2-7, is DTGVSQNPRHKITKRGQNVTFRCDPISEHNRLYWYRQTLGQGPEFLTYFQNEAQLEKSRLLSDRFSAERPKGSFSTLEIQRTEQGDSAMYLCASSLFQGADYEQYFGPGTRLTVT.

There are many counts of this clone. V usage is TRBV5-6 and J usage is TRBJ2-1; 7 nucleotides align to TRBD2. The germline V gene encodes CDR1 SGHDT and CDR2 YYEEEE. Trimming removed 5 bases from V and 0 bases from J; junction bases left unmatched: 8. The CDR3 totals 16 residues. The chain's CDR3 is CASSPWEGSSYNEQFF. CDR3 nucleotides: TGTGCCAGCAGTCCCTGGGAGGGCAGCTCCTACAATGAGCAGTTCTTC.

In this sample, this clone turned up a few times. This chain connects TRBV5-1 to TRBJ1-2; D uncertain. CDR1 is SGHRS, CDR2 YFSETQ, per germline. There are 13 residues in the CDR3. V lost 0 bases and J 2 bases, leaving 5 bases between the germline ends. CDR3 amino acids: CASSLGRNYGYTF. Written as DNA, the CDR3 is TGCGCCAGCAGCTTGGGCAGGAACTATGGCTACACCTTC.

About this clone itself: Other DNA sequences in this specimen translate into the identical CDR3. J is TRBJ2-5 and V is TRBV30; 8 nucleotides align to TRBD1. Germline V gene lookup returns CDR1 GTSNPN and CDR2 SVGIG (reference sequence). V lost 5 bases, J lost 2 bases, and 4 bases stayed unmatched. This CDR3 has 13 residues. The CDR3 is CAWGRTGQETQYF. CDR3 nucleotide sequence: TGTGCCTGGGGCAGGACAGGGCAAGAGACCCAGTACTTC. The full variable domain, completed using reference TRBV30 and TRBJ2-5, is SQTIHQWPATLVQPVGSPLSLECTVEGTSNPNLYWYRQAAGRGLQLLFYSVGIGQISSEVPQNLSASRPQDRQFILSSKKLLLSDSGFYLCAWGRTGQETQYFGPGTRLLVL.

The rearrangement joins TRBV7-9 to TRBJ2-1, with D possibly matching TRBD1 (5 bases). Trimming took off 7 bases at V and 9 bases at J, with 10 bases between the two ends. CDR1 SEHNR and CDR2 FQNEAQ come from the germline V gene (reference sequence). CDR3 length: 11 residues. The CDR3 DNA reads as TGTGCCAGCACCGACAGCGCTGAGCAGTTCTTC. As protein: CASTDSAEQFF.

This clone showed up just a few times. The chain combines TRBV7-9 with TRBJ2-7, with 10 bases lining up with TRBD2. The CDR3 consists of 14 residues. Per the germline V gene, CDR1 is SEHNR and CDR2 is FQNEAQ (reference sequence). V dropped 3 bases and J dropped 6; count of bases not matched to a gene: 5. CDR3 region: CASSFSGRGGEQYF. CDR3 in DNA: TGTGCCAGCAGCTTCAGCGGGAGGGGAGGCGAGCAGTACTTC.

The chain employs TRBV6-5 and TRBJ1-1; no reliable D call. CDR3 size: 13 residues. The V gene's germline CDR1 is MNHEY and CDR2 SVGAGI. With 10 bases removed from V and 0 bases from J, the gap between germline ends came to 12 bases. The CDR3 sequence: CATVGIMNTEAFF. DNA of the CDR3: TGTGCCACCGTTGGCATCATGAACACTGAAGCTTTCTTT.

The CDR3 sequence: CASSWGAGARTDTQYF. CDR3 coding DNA: TGTGCCAGCAGCTGGGGGGCGGGAGCCCGCACAGATACGCAGTATTTT. V is TRBV5-8 and J is TRBJ2-3; weak D call: TRBD2 (7 bases). CDR1 SGHTS and CDR2 YDEGEE come from the germline V gene. The CDR3 runs to 16 residues. The germline V and J ends were trimmed by 3 bases and 1 base, with 15 bases remaining between them.

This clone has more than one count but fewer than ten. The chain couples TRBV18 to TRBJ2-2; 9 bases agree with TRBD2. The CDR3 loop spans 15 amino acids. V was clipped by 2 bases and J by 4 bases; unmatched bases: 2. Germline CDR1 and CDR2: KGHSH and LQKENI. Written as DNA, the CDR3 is TGTGCCAGCTCACCATCAGCGGGAGGCACCGGGGAGCTGTTTTTT. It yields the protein CASSPSAGGTGELFF.

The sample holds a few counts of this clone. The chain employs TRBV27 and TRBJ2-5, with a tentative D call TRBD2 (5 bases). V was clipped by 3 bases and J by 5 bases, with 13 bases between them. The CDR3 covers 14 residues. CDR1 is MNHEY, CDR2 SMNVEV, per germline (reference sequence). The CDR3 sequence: CASSFEGPGETQYF. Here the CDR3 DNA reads TGTGCCAGCAGTTTCGAGGGCCCTGGGGAGACCCAGTACTTC.

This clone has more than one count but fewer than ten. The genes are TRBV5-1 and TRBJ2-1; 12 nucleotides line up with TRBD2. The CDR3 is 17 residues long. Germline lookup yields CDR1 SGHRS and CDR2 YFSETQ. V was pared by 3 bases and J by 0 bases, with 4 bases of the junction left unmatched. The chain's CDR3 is CASSSGLAGFSYNEQFF. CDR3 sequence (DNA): TGCGCCAGCAGCTCCGGACTAGCGGGATTCTCCTACAATGAGCAGTTCTTC.

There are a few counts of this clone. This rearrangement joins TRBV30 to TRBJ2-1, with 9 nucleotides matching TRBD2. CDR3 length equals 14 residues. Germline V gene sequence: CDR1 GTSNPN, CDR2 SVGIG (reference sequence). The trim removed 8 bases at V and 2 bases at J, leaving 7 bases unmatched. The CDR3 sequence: CAGGASGAYNEQFF. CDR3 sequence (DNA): TGTGCCGGGGGGGCTAGCGGGGCCTACAATGAGCAGTTCTTC.